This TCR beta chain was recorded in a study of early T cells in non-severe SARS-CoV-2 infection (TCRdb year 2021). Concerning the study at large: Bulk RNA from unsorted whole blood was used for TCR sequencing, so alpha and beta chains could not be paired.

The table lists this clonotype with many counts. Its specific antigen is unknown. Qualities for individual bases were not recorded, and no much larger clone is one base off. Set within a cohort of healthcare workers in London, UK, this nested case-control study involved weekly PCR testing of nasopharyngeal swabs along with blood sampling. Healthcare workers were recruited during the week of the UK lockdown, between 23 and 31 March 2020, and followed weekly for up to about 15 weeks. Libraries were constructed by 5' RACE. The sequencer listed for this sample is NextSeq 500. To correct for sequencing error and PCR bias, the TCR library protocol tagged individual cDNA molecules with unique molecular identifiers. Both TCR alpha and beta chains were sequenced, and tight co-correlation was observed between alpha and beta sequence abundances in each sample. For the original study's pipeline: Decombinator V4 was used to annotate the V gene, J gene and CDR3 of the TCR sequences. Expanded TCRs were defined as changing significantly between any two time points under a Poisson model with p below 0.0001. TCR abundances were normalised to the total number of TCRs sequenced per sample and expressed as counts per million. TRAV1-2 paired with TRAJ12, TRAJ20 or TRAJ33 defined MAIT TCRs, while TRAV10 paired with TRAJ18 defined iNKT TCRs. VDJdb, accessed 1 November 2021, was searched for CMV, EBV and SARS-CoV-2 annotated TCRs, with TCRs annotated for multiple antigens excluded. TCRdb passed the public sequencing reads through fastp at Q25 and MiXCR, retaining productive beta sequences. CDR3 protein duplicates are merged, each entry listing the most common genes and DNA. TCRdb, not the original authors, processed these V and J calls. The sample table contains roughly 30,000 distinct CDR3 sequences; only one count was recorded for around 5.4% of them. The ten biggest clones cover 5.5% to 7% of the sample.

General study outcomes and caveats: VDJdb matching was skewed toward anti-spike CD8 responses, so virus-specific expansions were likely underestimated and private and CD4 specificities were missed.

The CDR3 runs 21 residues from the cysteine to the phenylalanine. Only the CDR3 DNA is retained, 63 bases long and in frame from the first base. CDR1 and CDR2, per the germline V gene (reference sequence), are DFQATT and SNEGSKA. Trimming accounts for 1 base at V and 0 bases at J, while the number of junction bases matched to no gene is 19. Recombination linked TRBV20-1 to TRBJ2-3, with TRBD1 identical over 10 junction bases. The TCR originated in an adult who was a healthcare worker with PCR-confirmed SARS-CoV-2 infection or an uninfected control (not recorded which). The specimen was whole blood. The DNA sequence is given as TGCAGTGCTAGAGTCCCTATTTCCGGGACAGGGGCCCCCCTGAGCACAGATACGCAGTATTTT. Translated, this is CSARVPISGTGAPLSTDTQYF.